Sequencing of this T cell receptor beta chain was carried out in a study of long-term antiretroviral therapy in people with HIV. General study results and limits: Clonal expansions arising prior to ART prevailed in the repertoire at every time point. When set beside controls, HIV repertoires had CDR3 length ranges that were narrower.

They ran version v3.0 of the immunoSEQ assay at survey level. Sequencing used immunoSEQ multiplex PCR; TCRdb keeps in-frame clones, though not all of them. The sample carries tens of thousands of clones, 80% to 85% recorded once. About this clone itself: Its antigen is not known.

At minimum, one pre-ART and two post-ART PBMC samples were obtained from each donor. CDR1 is MNHNY, CDR2 SVGAGI, per germline (reference sequence). V lost 2 bases and J lost 3, with 14 bases in between. The CDR3 runs to 15 residues. The sequence was collected from a young woman with HIV. The chain joins TRBV6-6 to TRBJ2-7; possibly TRBD1 or TRBD2 for D (5 bases each). The sequences come from unsorted PBMCs, collected 0.2 years after starting antiretroviral therapy. CDR3 residues: CASSYGTRNHYEQYV. CDR3 coding DNA: TGTGCCAGCAGTTACGGGACCAGGAACCACTACGAGCAGTACGTC.